These 28 T cell receptor beta chains originate from one sample sequenced in a study of blood T cell repertoires in COVID-19. Data came from immunoSEQ multiplex PCR; TCRdb stores just in-frame clones and leaves some out. The table has 130,000 to 150,000 clones, about 80% seen once. Material: peripheral blood. Receptors were obtained from a man in his 70s who had recovered from COVID-19.

This clone was recorded once. DNA of the CDR3: TGTGCCAGTAGTAGGGGCGAAAGAAACACTGAAGCTTTCTTT. It translates to CASSRGERNTEAFF. The V gene is TRBV30, the J gene TRBJ1-1, with TRBD1 as a possible D gene (5 bases). This CDR3 comprises 14 residues. Trimming left V 8 bases short and J 2 bases short, with 18 bases between. The germline V gene has CDR1 GTSNPN and CDR2 SVGIG (reference sequence).

The chain uses TRBV30 and TRBJ2-2; 8 bases line up with TRBD2. Trimming at V came to 5 bases and at J to 9 bases, leaving 5 bases not matched to a gene. This CDR3 comprises 12 residues. The germline V gene encodes CDR1 GTSNPN and CDR2 SVGIG (reference sequence). In DNA form, the CDR3 reads TGTGCCTGGGACAGCGGGGGCCGGGAGCTGTTTTTT. It specifies CAWDSGGRELFF.

The chain joins TRBV11-2 to TRBJ2-1; D perhaps matches TRBD2 (6 bases). CDR3 size: 16 residues. Trimming took 5 bases from V and 0 from J, leaving 14 bases between them. Germline V lookup: CDR1 SGHAT, CDR2 FQNNGV. This CDR3 reads CASSHRDGSSYNEQFF. CDR3 nucleotides: TGTGCCAGCAGCCACCGGGACGGGAGCTCCTACAATGAGCAGTTCTTC.

In this sample, this clone turned up many times. The rearrangement uses TRBV30 and TRBJ2-7; D might be TRBD1 (6 bases). The V gene's germline CDR1 is GTSNPN and CDR2 SVGIG (reference sequence). The CDR3 covers 11 residues. With 1 base removed from V and 7 bases from J, the gap between germline ends came to 8 bases. In DNA form, the CDR3 reads TGTGCCTGGAGTGAGGGGGATGAGCAGTACTTC. This translates into CAWSEGDEQYF.

The genes are TRBV10-3 and TRBJ2-7, with D tentatively TRBD1 (5 bases). Germline values: CDR1 ENHRY, CDR2 SYGVKD. Trimming removed 11 bases at V and 0 bases at J, with 11 bases between. CDR3 length equals 12 residues. CDR3 bases: TGTGCCGTCCAGGGTGACTCCTACGAGCAGTACTTC. Residues: CAVQGDSYEQYF.

This clone appeared once. V and J are TRBV29-1 and TRBJ2-1; 11 nucleotides match TRBD2. Germline-derived CDR1 and CDR2 are SQVTM and ANQGSEA. V gave up 5 bases and J gave up 4 bases; unmatched junction bases: 7. The CDR3 contains 15 residues. The CDR3 nucleotides read TGCAGCGTTATACTACTAGCGGGAGTTTACAATGAGCAGTTCTTC. It translates to CSVILLAGVYNEQFF.

This sequence joins TRBV11-2 and TRBJ2-1, with D tentatively TRBD1 (6 bases). The germline V gene has CDR1 SGHAT and CDR2 FQNNGV. The ends were cut back, 5 bases at V and 10 bases at J, with 12 bases in the middle. CDR3 size: 12 residues. CDR3 nucleotide sequence: TGTGCCAGCAGCCGGGAAGGGGGAGAGCAGTTCTTC. It yields the protein CASSREGGEQFF.

The gene calls are TRBV7-9 and TRBJ1-2, with D perhaps TRBD1 (6 bases). V lost 9 bases, J lost 8 bases, and 13 bases lay in between. Germline-derived CDR1 and CDR2 are SEHNR and FQNEAQ (reference sequence). The CDR3 has 11 residues. The CDR3 spells CASGPGEGYTF. In nucleotides, the CDR3 is TGTGCCAGTGGGCCAGGGGAGGGCTACACCTTC.

This chain links TRBV4-1 with TRBJ2-7, with 7 bases aligning to TRBD2. The V gene end was trimmed by 4 bases and the J gene end by 2 bases; junction bases not matched to a gene: 11. This CDR3 has 16 amino acids. CDR1 is MGHRA and CDR2 is YSYEKL in the germline V gene. The CDR3 DNA reads as TGCGCCAGCAGCCCCAGCCCTCTAGCGGAGGCCTACGAGCAGTACTTC. This gives the protein CASSPSPLAEAYEQYF.

The chain employs TRBV5-6 and TRBJ2-7; 9 nucleotides agree with TRBD1. V was pared by 4 bases and J by 1 base, with 15 bases of the junction left unmatched. The CDR3 has 18 residues. Germline V CDR1 and CDR2: SGHDT, YYEEEE. The CDR3 reads CASSLGTGWGLESYEQYF. DNA for the CDR3: TGTGCCAGCAGCCTCGGGACAGGGTGGGGATTAGAGTCCTACGAGCAGTACTTC. Variable domain in full (rest from reference TRBV5-6 and TRBJ2-7): DAGVTQSPTHLIKTRGQQVTLRCSPKSGHDTVSWYQQALGQGPQFIFQYYEEEERQRGNFPDRFSGHQFPNYSSELNVNALLLGDSALYLCASSLGTGWGLESYEQYFGPGTRLTVT.

The V and J genes are TRBV20-1 and TRBJ2-1; 10 nucleotides match TRBD2. Per the germline V gene, CDR1 is DFQATT and CDR2 is SNEGSKA (reference sequence). V lost 3 bases, J lost 10 bases, and 12 bases stayed unmatched. CDR3 size: 15 residues. The CDR3 protein is CSASGPSGGRSEQFF. CDR3 bases: TGCAGTGCTAGTGGTCCTAGCGGGGGAAGATCGGAGCAGTTCTTC.

The chain links TRBV7-8 to TRBJ2-1; maybe TRBD1 (6 bases). Trimming took 1 base from V and 5 from J, leaving 12 bases between them. Germline-derived CDR1 and CDR2 are SGHVS and FQNEAQ. The CDR3 extends over 15 amino acids. Written as DNA, the CDR3 is TGTGCCAGCAGCTTAGAGGGACAAGGACACAATGAGCAGTTCTTC. This sequence encodes CASSLEGQGHNEQFF.

V and J are TRBV4-1 and TRBJ2-7; 10 bases are shared with TRBD2. V lost 1 base, J lost 3 bases, and 6 bases stayed unmatched. The CDR3 length is 16 residues. Germline V gene sequence: CDR1 MGHRA, CDR2 YSYEKL. CDR3 amino acids: CASSQVIAGGHYEQYF. For the CDR3, the DNA is TGCGCCAGCAGCCAAGTCATAGCGGGGGGCCACTACGAGCAGTACTTC.

The chain is built from TRBV30 and TRBJ2-1; 13 positions match TRBD2. The CDR3 is made up of 15 amino acids. Germline-derived CDR1 and CDR2 are GTSNPN and SVGIG (reference sequence). V lost 5 bases to trimming and J lost 7 bases; unmatched junction nucleotides: 8. CDR3 bases: TGTGCCTGGGGCCCCGGGACTAGCGGGGTAAATGAGCAGTTCTTC. Its protein product is CAWGPGTSGVNEQFF.

This chain connects TRBV2 to TRBJ2-5; 8 nucleotides agree with TRBD2. The V segment lost 6 bases and the J segment 1 base; nucleotides outside the gene matches: 4. The CDR3 sequence is 14 residues long. Germline CDR1 SNHLY, CDR2 FYNNEI. The CDR3 here is CASRKSGGQETQYF. The DNA for the CDR3 is TGTGCCAGCAGGAAAAGCGGGGGCCAAGAGACCCAGTACTTC.

The J gene is TRBJ1-2, the V gene TRBV25-1; tentative D call: TRBD1 (5 bases). Germline V gives CDR1 MGHDK, CDR2 SYGVNS. Trimming left V 4 bases short and J 9 bases short, with 18 bases between. CDR3 length: 14 amino acids. The CDR3 DNA follows: TGTGCCAGCAGTGTTGGGGACTACCAGGAAAGCTACACCTTC. Its protein is CASSVGDYQESYTF.

The genes are TRBV10-2 and TRBJ2-1; D call uncertain. Germline V CDR1 and CDR2: WSHSY, SAAADI. The CDR3 totals 16 residues. V was cut by 7 bases and J by 0 bases, with 16 bases left in between. CDR3 region: CASIIERTSSYNEQFF. The CDR3 DNA follows: TGCGCCAGCATTATAGAGCGCACGAGCTCCTACAATGAGCAGTTCTTC.

CDR3 nucleotides: TGTGCCAGCAGTGAAACCCGGGGGGGCACTGAAGCTTTCTTT. Amino acid sequence: CASSETRGGTEAFF. This chain links TRBV25-1 with TRBJ1-1; TRBD1 is a possible D gene (5 bases). This CDR3 contains 14 residues. Trimming removed 2 bases from V and 4 bases from J, with 11 bases in between. Per the germline V gene, CDR1 is MGHDK and CDR2 is SYGVNS.

The rearrangement uses TRBV7-9 and TRBJ2-1; 10 bases are shared with TRBD2. The CDR3 extends over 16 amino acids. Unmatched junction bases numbered 4, after V lost 5 bases and J lost 0 bases. Looked up from germline, CDR1 is SEHNR and CDR2 is FQNEAQ (reference sequence). Here the CDR3 reads CASSETSGSSYNEQFF. CDR3 sequence (DNA): TGTGCCAGCAGCGAGACTAGCGGGTCCTCCTACAATGAGCAGTTCTTC.

This chain joins TRBV2 and TRBJ1-2, with 8 bases aligning to TRBD1. The CDR3 spans 14 residues. The germline V gene has CDR1 SNHLY and CDR2 FYNNEI. Germline trimming cut 2 bases from V and 6 bases from J; bases unmatched to any gene: 5. DNA for the CDR3: TGTGCCAGCAGTGAACAGGGGGCGCTTGATGGCTACACCTTC. Its protein product is CASSEQGALDGYTF.

The CDR3 loop is CASSLGQATNEKLFF. DNA for the CDR3: TGCGCCAGCAGCTTGGGACAGGCAACTAATGAAAAACTGTTTTTT. V is TRBV4-1 and J is TRBJ1-4, with TRBD1 identical over 8 bases. The germline V gene has CDR1 MGHRA and CDR2 YSYEKL. This CDR3 is built from 15 residues. The V and J ends lost 5 bases and 0 bases, in that order; junction bases with no gene match: 2.

The chain has TRBV5-1 and TRBJ2-1; a possible D gene is TRBD1 (6 bases). Germline CDR1 is SGHRS and CDR2 is YFSETQ. The CDR3 is 14 amino acids. V was trimmed by 4 bases and J by 5 bases, leaving 13 bases between them. The CDR3 DNA sequence: TGCGCCAGCAGCAGGACCACAGGGAACAATGAGCAGTTCTTC. It encodes CASSRTTGNNEQFF.

This rearrangement joins TRBV18 to TRBJ1-1, with TRBD1 matching over 10 bases. V dropped 1 base and J dropped 4; count of bases not matched to a gene: 9. The germline gives CDR1 KGHSH, CDR2 LQKENI. The CDR3 has 17 residues. This chain's CDR3 is CASSPLGTGAVSTEAFF. The CDR3 coding sequence is TGTGCCAGCTCACCACTCGGGACAGGGGCAGTCAGCACTGAAGCTTTCTTT.

The chain joins TRBV11-2 to TRBJ1-1, with D possibly being TRBD1 (5 bases). Trimming removed 3 bases at V and 0 bases at J, with 11 bases between. Per germline, CDR1 SGHAT and CDR2 FQNNGV. The CDR3 runs 15 residues. Here the CDR3 DNA reads TGTGCCAGCAGCTTTGGGTCAGGGTTGAACACTGAAGCTTTCTTT. Translating gives CASSFGSGLNTEAFF. Full variable domain (missing parts from reference TRBV11-2 and TRBJ1-1): EAGVAQSPRYKIIEKRQSVAFWCNPISGHATLYWYQQILGQGPKLLIQFQNNGVVDDSQLPKDRFSAERLKGVDSTLKIQPAKLEDSAVYLCASSFGSGLNTEAFFGQGTRLTVV.

The chain is built from TRBV2 and TRBJ1-5; 7 bases map to TRBD1. The CDR3 consists of 15 residues. V was clipped by 7 bases and J by 4 bases; unmatched bases: 10. Germline V gene lookup returns CDR1 SNHLY and CDR2 FYNNEI. CDR3 nucleotides: TGTGCCAGCAAGCCACGGACAGGAGGTAATCAGCCCCAGCATTTT. Its protein product is CASKPRTGGNQPQHF.

This clone turned up a few times. The chain is built from TRBV5-6 and TRBJ2-7; 9 positions agree with TRBD1. CDR3 size: 13 residues. The V gene's germline CDR1 is SGHDT and CDR2 YYEEEE. V lost 3 bases and J lost 6; bases outside the gene matches: 4. The CDR3 bases are TGTGCCAGCAGCTCCCCGGGACAGGGCGAGCAGTACTTC. This translates into CASSSPGQGEQYF.

The J gene is TRBJ2-5, the V gene TRBV7-2; 12 positions agree with TRBD2. Germline loops: CDR1 SGHTA, CDR2 FQGNSA. The CDR3 covers 17 residues. The V gene end was trimmed by 5 bases and the J gene end by 4 bases; junction bases not matched to a gene: 11. CDR3 sequence (DNA): TGTGCCAGCAGCCTCCCAATGCTAGCGGGAGGGGGAGAGACCCAGTACTTC. This encodes CASSLPMLAGGGETQYF.

The count of this clone is one. The rearrangement links TRBV21-1 to TRBJ2-1; TRBD2 is the table's D call and was not checked against the DNA. TRBV21-1 counts as a pseudogene. This CDR3 is built from 17 residues. The CDR3 loop is CASSKAVPGGGFNEQFF. The CDR3 DNA follows: TGTGCCAGCAGCAAAGCGGTCCCCGGTGGAGGGTTCAATGAGCAGTTCTTC.